The present TCR beta chain was sequenced within a study of identical twins. Study conclusions and caveats: Reduced insertions were recorded for abundant cord blood beta clonotypes, with no such pattern in memory repertoires.

Healthy Caucasians made up all donors. This clonotype was detected only a few times. What it binds is not known. One entry per CDR3 protein results from TCRdb running MiXCR on the 5' RACE reads. The sample carries approximately 700,000 distinct CDR3 sequences, 15% to 20% recorded once. V was clipped by 1 base and J by 1 base, with 8 bases between them. The CDR3 is 14 amino acids. Looked up from germline, CDR1 is SGHDT and CDR2 is YYEEEE. This sample was shared with a second study, whose subject was T cells expressing NK-cell markers. Per that study: Of the CD8+ T cells in about 6 donors, about 1.0-7.0% belonged to dominant NKG2C+ clonotypes.

The sample taken for sequencing was PBMCs. V gene TRBV5-6 combines with J gene TRBJ2-5; D is uncertain. The receptor was derived from a woman aged 18-29 years in good health. The CDR3 region has the DNA TGTGCCAGCAGCTTGAACACGGTCCAAGAGACCCAGTACTTC. Amino acids: CASSLNTVQETQYF.